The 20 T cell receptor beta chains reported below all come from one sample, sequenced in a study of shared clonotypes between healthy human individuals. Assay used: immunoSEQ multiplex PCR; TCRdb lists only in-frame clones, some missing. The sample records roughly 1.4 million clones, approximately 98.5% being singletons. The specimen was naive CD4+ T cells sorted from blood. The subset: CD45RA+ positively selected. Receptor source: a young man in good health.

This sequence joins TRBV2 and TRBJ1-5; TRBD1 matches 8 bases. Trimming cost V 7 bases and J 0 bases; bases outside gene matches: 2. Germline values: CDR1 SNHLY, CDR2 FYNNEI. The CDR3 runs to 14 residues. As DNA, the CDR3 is TGTGCCAGCAATGGACAGGGTAGCAATCAGCCCCAGCATTTT. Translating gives CASNGQGSNQPQHF.

The CDR3 reads CASKGTDNYEQYF. The CDR3 DNA reads TGTGCCAGCAAGGGGACAGACAATTACGAGCAGTACTTC. V and J are TRBV11-2 and TRBJ2-7; 7 bases map to TRBD1. Trimming at V came to 7 bases and at J to 4 bases, leaving 7 bases not matched to a gene. The germline gives CDR1 SGHAT, CDR2 FQNNGV. The CDR3 runs to 13 residues.

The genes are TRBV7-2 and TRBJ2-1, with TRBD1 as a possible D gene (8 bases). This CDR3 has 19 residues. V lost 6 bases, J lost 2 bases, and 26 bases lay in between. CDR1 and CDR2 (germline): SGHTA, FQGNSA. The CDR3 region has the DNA TGTGCCAGCAGGCACAGGGGGGGATTCACTAGCCGACCCTACAATGAGCAGTTCTTC. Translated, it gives CASRHRGGFTSRPYNEQFF.

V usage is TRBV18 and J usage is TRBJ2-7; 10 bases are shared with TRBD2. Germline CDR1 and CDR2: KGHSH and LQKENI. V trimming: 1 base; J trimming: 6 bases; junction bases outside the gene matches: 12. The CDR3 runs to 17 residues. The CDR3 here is CASSPLGLAGAGGEQYF. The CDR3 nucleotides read TGTGCCAGCTCACCACTGGGGCTAGCGGGAGCGGGCGGCGAGCAGTACTTC.

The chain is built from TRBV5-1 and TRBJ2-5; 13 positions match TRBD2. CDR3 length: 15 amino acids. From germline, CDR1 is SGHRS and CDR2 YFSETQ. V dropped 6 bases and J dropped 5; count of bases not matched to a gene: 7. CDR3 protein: CASTGTSGMSETQYF. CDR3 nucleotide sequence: TGCGCCAGCACCGGGACTAGCGGGATGTCTGAGACCCAGTACTTC. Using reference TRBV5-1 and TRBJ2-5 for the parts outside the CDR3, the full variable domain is KAGVTQTPRYLIKTRGQQVTLSCSPISGHRSVSWYQQTPGQGLQFLFEYFSETQRNKGNFPGRFSGRQFSNSRSEMNVSTLELGDSALYLCASTGTSGMSETQYFGPGTRLLVL.

CDR3 in DNA: TGTGCCTGGGAACAGGGGGCACTGACCCGGGGAACTGAAGCTTTCTTT. This gives the protein CAWEQGALTRGTEAFF. V is TRBV30 and J is TRBJ1-1; TRBD1 matches 9 bases. The CDR3 runs 16 residues. The germline CDR1 and CDR2 sequences are GTSNPN and SVGIG (reference sequence). V dropped 5 bases and J dropped 5; count of bases not matched to a gene: 15. Variable domain in full (rest from reference TRBV30 and TRBJ1-1): SQTIHQWPATLVQPVGSPLSLECTVEGTSNPNLYWYRQAAGRGLQLLFYSVGIGQISSEVPQNLSASRPQDRQFILSSKKLLLSDSGFYLCAWEQGALTRGTEAFFGQGTRLTVV.

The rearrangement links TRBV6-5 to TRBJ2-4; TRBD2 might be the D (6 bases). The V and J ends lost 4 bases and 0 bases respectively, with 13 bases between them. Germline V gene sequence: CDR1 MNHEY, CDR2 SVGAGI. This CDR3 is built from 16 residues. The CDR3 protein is CASSSLAELAKNIQYF. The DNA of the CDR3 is TGTGCCAGCAGTTCTTTAGCGGAACTAGCCAAAAACATTCAGTACTTC.

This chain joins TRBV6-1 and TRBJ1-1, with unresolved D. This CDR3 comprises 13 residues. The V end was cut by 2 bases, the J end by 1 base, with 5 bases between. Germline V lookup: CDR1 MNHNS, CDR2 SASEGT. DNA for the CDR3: TGTGCCAGCAGTGAACTGGGGAACACTGAAGCTTTCTTT. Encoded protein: CASSELGNTEAFF.

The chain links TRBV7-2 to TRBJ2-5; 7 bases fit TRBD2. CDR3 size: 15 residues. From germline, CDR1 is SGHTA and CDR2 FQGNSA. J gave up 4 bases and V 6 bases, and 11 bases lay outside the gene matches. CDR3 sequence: CASSNRRGGGETQYF. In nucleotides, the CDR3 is TGTGCCAGCAGTAACAGGCGGGGCGGGGGAGAGACCCAGTACTTC.

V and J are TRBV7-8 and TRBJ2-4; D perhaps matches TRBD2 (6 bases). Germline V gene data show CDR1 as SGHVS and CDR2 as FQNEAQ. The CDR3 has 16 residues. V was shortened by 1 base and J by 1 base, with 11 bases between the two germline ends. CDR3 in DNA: TGTGCCAGCAGCTTAGGGGCGGGGTTGGCCAAAAACATTCAGTACTTC. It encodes CASSLGAGLAKNIQYF. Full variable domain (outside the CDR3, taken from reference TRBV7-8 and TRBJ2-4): GAGVSQSPRYKVAKRGQDVALRCDPISGHVSLFWYQQALGQGPEFLTYFQNEAQLDKSGLPSDRFFAERPEGSVSTLKIQRTQQEDSAVYLCASSLGAGLAKNIQYFGAGTRLSVL.

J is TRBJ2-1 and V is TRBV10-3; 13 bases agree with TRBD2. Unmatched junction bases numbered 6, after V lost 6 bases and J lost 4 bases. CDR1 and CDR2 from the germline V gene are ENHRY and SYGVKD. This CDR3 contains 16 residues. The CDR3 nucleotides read TGTGCCATCAGCCGACTAGCGGGAGGTGAATACAATGAGCAGTTCTTC. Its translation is CAISRLAGGEYNEQFF.

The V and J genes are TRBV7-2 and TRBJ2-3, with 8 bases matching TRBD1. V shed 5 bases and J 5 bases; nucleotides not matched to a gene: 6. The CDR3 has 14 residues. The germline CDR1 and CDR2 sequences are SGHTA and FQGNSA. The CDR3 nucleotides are TGTGCCAGCAGCCTAGACAGGGGAGAAGATACGCAGTATTTT. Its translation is CASSLDRGEDTQYF.

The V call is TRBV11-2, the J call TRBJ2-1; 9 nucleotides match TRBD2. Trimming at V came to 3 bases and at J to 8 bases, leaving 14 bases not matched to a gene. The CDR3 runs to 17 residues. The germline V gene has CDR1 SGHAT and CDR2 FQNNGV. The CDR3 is CASSFPPSGRFGDEQFF. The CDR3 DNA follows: TGTGCCAGCAGCTTTCCCCCGAGCGGGAGGTTTGGGGATGAGCAGTTCTTC. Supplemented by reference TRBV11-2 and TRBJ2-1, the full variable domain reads EAGVAQSPRYKIIEKRQSVAFWCNPISGHATLYWYQQILGQGPKLLIQFQNNGVVDDSQLPKDRFSAERLKGVDSTLKIQPAKLEDSAVYLCASSFPPSGRFGDEQFFGPGTRLTVL.

CDR3 amino acids: CARGAGPGLEQYF. The CDR3 bases are TGTGCCAGAGGGGCAGGGCCGGGCCTCGAGCAGTACTTC. The J gene is TRBJ2-7, the V gene TRBV30; D tentatively fits TRBD1 or TRBD2 (5 bases each). This CDR3 comprises 13 residues. The germline V gene has CDR1 GTSNPN and CDR2 SVGIG (reference sequence). V lost 8 bases to trimming and J lost 6 bases, with 20 bases between them.

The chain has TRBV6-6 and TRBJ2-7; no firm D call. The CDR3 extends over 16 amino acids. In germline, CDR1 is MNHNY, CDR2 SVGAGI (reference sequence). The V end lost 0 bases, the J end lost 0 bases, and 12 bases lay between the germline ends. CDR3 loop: CASSYSAPSSSYEQYF. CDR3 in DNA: TGTGCCAGCAGTTACTCGGCCCCTTCCAGCTCCTACGAGCAGTACTTC.

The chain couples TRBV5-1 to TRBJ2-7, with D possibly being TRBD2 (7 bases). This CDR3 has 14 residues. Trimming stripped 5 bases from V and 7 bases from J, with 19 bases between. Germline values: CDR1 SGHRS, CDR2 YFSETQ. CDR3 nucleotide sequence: TGCGCCAGCAGTGTGATCGGGGGGCAGAGGGAGCAGTACTTC. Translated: CASSVIGGQREQYF.

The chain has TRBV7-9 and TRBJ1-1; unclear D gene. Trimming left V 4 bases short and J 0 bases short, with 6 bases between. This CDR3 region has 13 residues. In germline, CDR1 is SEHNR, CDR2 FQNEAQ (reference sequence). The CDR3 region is CASSSLMNTEAFF. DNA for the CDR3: TGTGCCAGCAGCTCCCTGATGAACACTGAAGCTTTCTTT.

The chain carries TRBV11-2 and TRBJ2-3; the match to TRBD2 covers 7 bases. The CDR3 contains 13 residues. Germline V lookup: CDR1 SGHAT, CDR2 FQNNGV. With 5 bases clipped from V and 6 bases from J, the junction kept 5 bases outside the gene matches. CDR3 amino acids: CASSTGRGDTQYF. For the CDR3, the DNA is TGTGCCAGCAGCACCGGGCGGGGGGATACGCAGTATTTT.

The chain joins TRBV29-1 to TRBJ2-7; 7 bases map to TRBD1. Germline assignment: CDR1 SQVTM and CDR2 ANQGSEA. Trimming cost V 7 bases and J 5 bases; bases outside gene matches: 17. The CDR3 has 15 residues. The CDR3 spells CSEKRLQGNSHEQYF. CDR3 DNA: TGCAGCGAAAAACGTCTACAGGGGAATTCCCACGAGCAGTACTTC.

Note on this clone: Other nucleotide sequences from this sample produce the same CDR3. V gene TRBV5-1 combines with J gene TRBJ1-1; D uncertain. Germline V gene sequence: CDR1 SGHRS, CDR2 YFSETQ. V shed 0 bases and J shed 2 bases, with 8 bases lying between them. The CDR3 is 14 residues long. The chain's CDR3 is CASSLEGPNTEAFF. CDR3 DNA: TGCGCCAGCAGCTTGGAAGGCCCTAACACTGAAGCTTTCTTT.